A selection of T cell receptor beta chains follows, all from one sample in a study of technical replicates of blood from several donors. Produced via immunoSEQ multiplex PCR; TCRdb's table is partial and in-frame only. The sample carries tens of thousands of clones, roughly 93% recorded once. Sequencing used PBMCs. All receptors derive from a human donor in good health. Some clones in this sample may be carry-over from other donors' samples. Both conserved end residues are part of each CDR3. Fields, in order: clone size, V gene, D gene, J gene, CDR3 protein, CDR3 DNA. D genes are given only for firm matches. Size is omitted from some rows. Given values are once, few, many or a class for expanded clones.

abundance: few; v_gene: TRBV7-9; d_gene: .; j_gene: TRBJ1-1; CDR3aa: CASSMGHLNTEAFF; CDR3nt: TGTGCCAGCAGCATGGGACATTTGAACACTGAAGCTTTCTTT
abundance: .; v_gene: TRBV9; d_gene: TRBD1; j_gene: TRBJ1-3; CDR3aa: CASSAGQLNTIYF; CDR3nt: TGTGCCAGCAGCGCGGGACAGTTGAACACCATATATTTT
abundance: .; v_gene: TRBV4-2; d_gene: .; j_gene: TRBJ1-3; CDR3aa: CASSSVHPGNTIYF; CDR3nt: TGTGCCAGCAGCTCGGTCCACCCTGGAAACACCATATATTTT
abundance: .; v_gene: TRBV5-8; d_gene: .; j_gene: TRBJ1-5; CDR3aa: CASSPQGQLNQPQHF; CDR3nt: TGTGCCAGCAGCCCGCAAGGACAGTTGAATCAGCCCCAGCATTTT
abundance: .; v_gene: TRBV4-3; d_gene: TRBD2; j_gene: TRBJ2-3; CDR3aa: CASSQGLAGSSTDTQYF; CDR3nt: TGCGCCAGCAGCCAGGGACTAGCGGGTTCTAGCACAGATACGCAGTATTTT
abundance: .; v_gene: TRBV2; d_gene: .; j_gene: TRBJ1-1; CDR3aa: CASSLDRNRDEAFF; CDR3nt: TGTGCCAGCAGTCTAGACAGGAACAGAGATGAAGCTTTCTTT
abundance: .; v_gene: TRBV19; d_gene: TRBD2; j_gene: TRBJ2-5; CDR3aa: CASPFSGEETQYF; CDR3nt: TGTGCCAGTCCCTTTAGCGGGGAAGAGACCCAGTACTTC
abundance: .; v_gene: TRBV9; d_gene: .; j_gene: TRBJ1-2; CDR3aa: CASSVGGRQALDGYTF; CDR3nt: TGTGCCAGCAGCGTAGGCGGGAGACAGGCCCTCGATGGCTACACCTTC
abundance: .; v_gene: TRBV15; d_gene: .; j_gene: TRBJ1-1; CDR3aa: CATSPTQGNTEAFF; CDR3nt: TGTGCCACCAGCCCCACTCAGGGGAACACTGAAGCTTTCTTT
abundance: .; v_gene: TRBV15; d_gene: .; j_gene: TRBJ1-4; CDR3aa: CATSRDGQGYEKLFF; CDR3nt: TGTGCCACCAGCAGAGACGGGCAGGGCTATGAAAAACTGTTTTTT
abundance: .; v_gene: TRBV6-5; d_gene: .; j_gene: TRBJ1-1; CDR3aa: CATRAPDTEAFF; CDR3nt: TGTGCCACCAGGGCCCCTGACACTGAAGCTTTCTTT
abundance: .; v_gene: TRBV5-4; d_gene: .; j_gene: TRBJ2-3; CDR3aa: CASSPGIVVKKDSVQYF; CDR3nt: TGTGCCAGCAGCCCGGGAATAGTGGTGAAGAAGGATAGTGTGCAGTATTTT
abundance: .; v_gene: TRBV7-9; d_gene: .; j_gene: TRBJ2-7; CDR3aa: CASSFAPTGQYF; CDR3nt: TGTGCCAGCAGCTTTGCGCCTACGGGGCAGTACTTC
abundance: .; v_gene: TRBV7-8; d_gene: TRBD1; j_gene: TRBJ1-1; CDR3aa: CASSYAGGEAFF; CDR3nt: TGTGCCAGCAGCTATGCAGGGGGTGAAGCTTTCTTT
abundance: .; v_gene: TRBV5-6; d_gene: .; j_gene: TRBJ2-2; CDR3aa: CASSLPDSAPGELFF; CDR3nt: TGTGCCAGCAGCTTACCGGACTCAGCACCCGGGGAGCTGTTTTTT
abundance: .; v_gene: TRBV2; d_gene: .; j_gene: TRBJ2-7; CDR3aa: CASSAVPGYEGQYF; CDR3nt: TGTGCCAGCAGTGCGGTACCCGGCTACGAGGGGCAGTACTTC
abundance: .; v_gene: TRBV15; d_gene: TRBD2; j_gene: TRBJ2-7; CDR3aa: CATSRPTSGKSYEQYF; CDR3nt: TGTGCCACCAGCAGACCAACTAGCGGAAAATCCTACGAGCAGTACTTC
abundance: once; v_gene: TRBV9; d_gene: .; j_gene: TRBJ2-7; CDR3aa: CASSFDTNSYEQYF; CDR3nt: TGTGCCAGCAGCTTTGACACCAACTCCTACGAGCAGTACTTC
abundance: .; v_gene: TRBV15; d_gene: .; j_gene: TRBJ2-5; CDR3aa: CATSRVGGVGWETQYF; CDR3nt: TGTGCCACCAGCAGAGTAGGGGGTGTGGGGTGGGAGACCCAGTACTTC
abundance: .; v_gene: TRBV27; d_gene: .; j_gene: TRBJ1-1; CDR3aa: CASSLTAPNTEAFF; CDR3nt: TGTGCCAGCAGTTTGACAGCCCCGAACACTGAAGCTTTCTTT
abundance: .; v_gene: TRBV25-1; d_gene: .; j_gene: TRBJ1-1; CDR3aa: CASSEGGTEAFF; CDR3nt: TGTGCCAGCAGTGAAGGGGGGACTGAAGCTTTCTTT
abundance: few; v_gene: TRBV7-9; d_gene: .; j_gene: TRBJ2-4; CDR3aa: CASSLERLAKNIQYF; CDR3nt: TGTGCCAGCAGCTTAGAGCGTCTAGCCAAAAACATTCAGTACTTC
abundance: once; v_gene: TRBV11-2; d_gene: .; j_gene: TRBJ1-4; CDR3aa: CASSSGPEKLFF; CDR3nt: TGTGCCAGCAGCTCCGGTCCAGAAAAACTGTTTTTT
abundance: .; v_gene: TRBV2; d_gene: .; j_gene: TRBJ1-5; CDR3aa: CASSPLYSNQPQHF; CDR3nt: TGTGCCAGCAGTCCCCTGTATAGCAATCAGCCCCAGCATTTT
abundance: .; v_gene: TRBV30; d_gene: .; j_gene: TRBJ2-7; CDR3aa: CAWRAITGSYEQYF; CDR3nt: TGTGCCTGGAGGGCAATTACGGGTTCCTACGAGCAGTACTTC
abundance: .; v_gene: TRBV10-3; d_gene: .; j_gene: TRBJ2-4; CDR3aa: CAPPARVGTKNIQYF; CDR3nt: TGTGCCCCGCCGGCCAGGGTTGGAACCAAAAACATTCAGTACTTC
abundance: .; v_gene: TRBV4-3; d_gene: TRBD1; j_gene: TRBJ2-7; CDR3aa: CASSHRQGTYEQYF; CDR3nt: TGCGCCAGCAGCCACCGACAGGGGACCTACGAGCAGTACTTC
abundance: .; v_gene: TRBV2; d_gene: .; j_gene: TRBJ2-5; CDR3aa: CASSESTGTQYF; CDR3nt: TGTGCCAGCAGTGAAAGCACGGGGACCCAGTACTTC
abundance: .; v_gene: TRBV10-3; d_gene: TRBD1; j_gene: TRBJ2-5; CDR3aa: CAISGTGGRETQYF; CDR3nt: TGTGCCATCAGTGGGACAGGGGGACGGGAGACCCAGTACTTC
abundance: .; v_gene: TRBV28; d_gene: .; j_gene: TRBJ2-7; CDR3aa: CASSTYNRVSYEQYF; CDR3nt: TGTGCCAGCAGTACTTATAACAGGGTTTCCTACGAGCAGTACTTC
abundance: .; v_gene: TRBV7-2; d_gene: TRBD2; j_gene: TRBJ2-2; CDR3aa: CASSLRGAGTGELFF; CDR3nt: TGTGCCAGCAGCTTGCGGGGGGCTGGCACCGGGGAGCTGTTTTTT
abundance: once; v_gene: TRBV5-5; d_gene: TRBD2; j_gene: TRBJ2-2; CDR3aa: CASSLDYSGPGELFF; CDR3nt: TGTGCCAGCAGCTTGGATTATAGCGGGCCCGGGGAGCTGTTTTTT
abundance: .; v_gene: TRBV30; d_gene: .; j_gene: TRBJ1-4; CDR3aa: CAWATKDSDNEKLFF; CDR3nt: TGTGCCTGGGCAACCAAGGACAGCGATAATGAAAAACTGTTTTTT
abundance: .; v_gene: TRBV7-2; d_gene: .; j_gene: TRBJ1-1; CDR3aa: CASTSRPGGEAFF; CDR3nt: TGTGCCAGCACCTCCCGCCCGGGGGGGGAAGCTTTCTTT
abundance: .; v_gene: TRBV16; d_gene: .; j_gene: TRBJ2-3; CDR3aa: CASSPESPTPTDTQYF; CDR3nt: TGTGCCAGCAGCCCGGAGAGCCCTACACCCACAGATACGCAGTATTTT
abundance: .; v_gene: TRBV13; d_gene: TRBD1; j_gene: TRBJ2-2; CDR3aa: CASSSRDRVMAGELFF; CDR3nt: TGTGCCAGCAGCTCCCGGGACAGGGTAATGGCCGGGGAGCTGTTTTTT
abundance: .; v_gene: TRBV10-3; d_gene: .; j_gene: TRBJ1-1; CDR3aa: CATRIQENTEAFF; CDR3nt: TGTGCCACCAGGATACAGGAGAACACTGAAGCTTTCTTT
abundance: .; v_gene: TRBV30; d_gene: .; j_gene: TRBJ1-5; CDR3aa: CAWSRDSNQPQHF; CDR3nt: TGTGCCTGGAGTCGGGATAGCAATCAGCCCCAGCATTTT
abundance: .; v_gene: TRBV7-2; d_gene: .; j_gene: TRBJ1-1; CDR3aa: CASSTRVNTEAFF; CDR3nt: TGTGCCAGCAGCACCAGGGTCAACACTGAAGCTTTCTTT
abundance: .; v_gene: TRBV10-3; d_gene: .; j_gene: TRBJ2-7; CDR3aa: CAIRDRLSYEQYF; CDR3nt: TGTGCCATCAGGGACAGATTGTCGTACGAGCAGTACTTC
abundance: .; v_gene: TRBV7-2; d_gene: TRBD1; j_gene: TRBJ2-4; CDR3aa: CASSTGQQAKNIQYF; CDR3nt: TGTGCCAGCAGCACGGGACAGCAAGCCAAAAACATTCAGTACTTC
abundance: .; v_gene: TRBV6-5; d_gene: TRBD1; j_gene: TRBJ2-7; CDR3aa: CASTSAGTGALEQYF; CDR3nt: TGTGCCAGCACAAGTGCCGGGACAGGGGCTCTCGAGCAGTACTTC
abundance: .; v_gene: TRBV25-1; d_gene: .; j_gene: TRBJ1-5; CDR3aa: CASSVGGSNQPQHF; CDR3nt: TGTGCCAGCAGTGTCGGAGGTAGCAATCAGCCCCAGCATTTT
abundance: .; v_gene: TRBV10-3; d_gene: .; j_gene: TRBJ2-3; CDR3aa: CATMGGGGDTQYF; CDR3nt: TGTGCCACCATGGGCGGGGGCGGCGATACGCAGTATTTT
abundance: .; v_gene: TRBV5-1; d_gene: TRBD2; j_gene: TRBJ2-1; CDR3aa: CASSFSGTSYNEQFF; CDR3nt: TGCGCCAGCAGCTTTAGCGGGACTTCCTACAATGAGCAGTTCTTC
abundance: .; v_gene: TRBV5-1; d_gene: .; j_gene: TRBJ1-4; CDR3aa: CASSAGGLNEKLFF; CDR3nt: TGCGCCAGCAGCGCGGGAGGGTTGAATGAAAAACTGTTTTTT
abundance: .; v_gene: TRBV4-1; d_gene: .; j_gene: TRBJ2-7; CDR3aa: CASSQGGSYEQYF; CDR3nt: TGCGCCAGCAGCCAAGGAGGCAGCTACGAGCAGTACTTC
abundance: .; v_gene: TRBV5-6; d_gene: .; j_gene: TRBJ1-4; CDR3aa: CASSLRGQNEKLFF; CDR3nt: TGTGCCAGCAGCTTGCGGGGACAAAATGAAAAACTGTTTTTT
abundance: .; v_gene: TRBV13; d_gene: .; j_gene: TRBJ1-2; CDR3aa: CASSLNGYTF; CDR3nt: TGTGCCAGCAGCCTTAATGGCTACACCTTC
abundance: once; v_gene: TRBV27; d_gene: .; j_gene: TRBJ2-1; CDR3aa: CASSLLGSYYNEQFF; CDR3nt: TGTGCCAGCAGTTTATTAGGGAGCTACTACAATGAGCAGTTCTTC
abundance: .; v_gene: TRBV4-3; d_gene: .; j_gene: TRBJ1-5; CDR3aa: CASSQEFLRQYQPQHF; CDR3nt: TGCGCCAGCAGCCAGGAGTTTTTACGTCAGTATCAGCCCCAGCATTTT
abundance: once; v_gene: TRBV9; d_gene: TRBD1; j_gene: TRBJ2-1; CDR3aa: CASSERGDRTYNEQFF; CDR3nt: TGTGCCAGCAGCGAGAGGGGGGACAGGACGTACAATGAGCAGTTCTTC